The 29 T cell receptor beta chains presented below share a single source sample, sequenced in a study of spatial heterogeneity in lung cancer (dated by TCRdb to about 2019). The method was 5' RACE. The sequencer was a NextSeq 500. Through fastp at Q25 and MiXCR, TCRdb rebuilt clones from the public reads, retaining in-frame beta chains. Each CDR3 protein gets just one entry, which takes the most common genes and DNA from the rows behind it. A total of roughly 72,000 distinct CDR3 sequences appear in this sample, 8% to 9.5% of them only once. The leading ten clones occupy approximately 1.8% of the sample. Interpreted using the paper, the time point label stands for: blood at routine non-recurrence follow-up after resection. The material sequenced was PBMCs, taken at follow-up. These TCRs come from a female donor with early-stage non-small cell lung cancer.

The CDR3 loop reads CASSWRERGVDTQYF. The CDR3 bases are TGTGCCAGCAGTTGGCGGGAGAGGGGGGTGGATACGCAGTATTTT. The rearrangement uses TRBV12-3 or TRBV12-4 and TRBJ2-3, with a tentative D call TRBD2 (7 bases). The CDR3 extends over 15 amino acids. The germline V and J ends were trimmed by 4 bases and 6 bases, with 17 bases remaining between them.

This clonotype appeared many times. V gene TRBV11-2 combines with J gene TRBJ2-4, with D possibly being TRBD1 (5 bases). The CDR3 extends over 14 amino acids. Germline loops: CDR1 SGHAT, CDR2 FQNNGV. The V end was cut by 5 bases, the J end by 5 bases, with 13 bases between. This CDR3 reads CASSPDSYQNIQYF. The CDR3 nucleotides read TGTGCCAGCAGCCCCGACAGTTACCAAAACATTCAGTACTTC.

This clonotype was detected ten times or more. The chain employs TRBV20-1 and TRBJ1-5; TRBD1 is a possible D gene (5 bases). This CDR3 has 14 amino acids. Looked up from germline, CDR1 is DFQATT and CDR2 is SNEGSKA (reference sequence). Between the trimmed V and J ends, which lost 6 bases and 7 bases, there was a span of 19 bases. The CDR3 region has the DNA TGCAGTGCCGGGGCCACTCTCCCGGGACAGCCCCAGCATTTT. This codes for CSAGATLPGQPQHF.

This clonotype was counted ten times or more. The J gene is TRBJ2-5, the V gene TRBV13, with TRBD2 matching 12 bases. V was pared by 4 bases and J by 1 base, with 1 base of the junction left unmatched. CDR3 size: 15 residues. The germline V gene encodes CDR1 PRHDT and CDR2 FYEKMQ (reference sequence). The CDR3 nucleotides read TGTGCCAGCAGCTCACTAGCGGGAGGCCAAGAGACCCAGTACTTC. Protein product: CASSSLAGGQETQYF.

CDR3 in DNA: TGCAGCGTTGTGGGCGGACCTTCTTACGAGCAGTACTTC. It translates to CSVVGGPSYEQYF. This chain links TRBV29-1 with TRBJ2-7; D remains ambiguous. This CDR3 region has 13 residues. The germline V and J ends were trimmed by 4 bases and 4 bases, with 14 bases remaining between them. Germline CDR1 is SQVTM and CDR2 is ANQGSEA.

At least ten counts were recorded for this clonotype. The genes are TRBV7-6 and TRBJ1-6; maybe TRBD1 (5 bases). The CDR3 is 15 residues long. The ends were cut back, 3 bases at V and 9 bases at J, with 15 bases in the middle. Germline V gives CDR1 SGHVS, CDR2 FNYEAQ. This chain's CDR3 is CASSLGGHGPSPLHF. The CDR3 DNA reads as TGTGCCAGCAGCTTGGGAGGACACGGCCCTTCACCCCTCCACTTT.

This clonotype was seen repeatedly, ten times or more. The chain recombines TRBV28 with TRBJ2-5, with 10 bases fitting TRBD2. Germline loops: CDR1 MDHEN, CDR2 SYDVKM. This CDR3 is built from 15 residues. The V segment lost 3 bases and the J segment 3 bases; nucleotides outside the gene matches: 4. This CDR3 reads CASSFQGLAKETQYF. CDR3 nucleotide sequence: TGTGCCAGCAGTTTTCAGGGACTAGCGAAAGAGACCCAGTACTTC.

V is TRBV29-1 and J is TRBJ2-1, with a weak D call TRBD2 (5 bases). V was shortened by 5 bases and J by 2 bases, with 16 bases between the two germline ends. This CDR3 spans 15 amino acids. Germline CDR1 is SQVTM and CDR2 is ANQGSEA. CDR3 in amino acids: CSVPDWRKTYNEQFF. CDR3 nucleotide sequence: TGCAGCGTTCCGGACTGGAGAAAGACCTACAATGAGCAGTTCTTC.

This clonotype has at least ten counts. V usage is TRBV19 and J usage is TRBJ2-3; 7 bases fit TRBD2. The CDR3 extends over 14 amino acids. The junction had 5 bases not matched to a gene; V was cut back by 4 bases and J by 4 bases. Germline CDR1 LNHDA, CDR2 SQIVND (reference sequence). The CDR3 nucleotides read TGTGCCAGTAGTAACGGAGCGGGGCCAGATACGCAGTATTTT. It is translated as CASSNGAGPDTQYF.

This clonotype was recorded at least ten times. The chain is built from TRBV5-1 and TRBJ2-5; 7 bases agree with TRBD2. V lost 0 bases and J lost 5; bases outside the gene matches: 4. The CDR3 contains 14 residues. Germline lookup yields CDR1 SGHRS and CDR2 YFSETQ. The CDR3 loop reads CASSLAGGGETQYF. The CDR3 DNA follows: TGCGCCAGCAGCTTGGCCGGGGGAGGGGAGACCCAGTACTTC.

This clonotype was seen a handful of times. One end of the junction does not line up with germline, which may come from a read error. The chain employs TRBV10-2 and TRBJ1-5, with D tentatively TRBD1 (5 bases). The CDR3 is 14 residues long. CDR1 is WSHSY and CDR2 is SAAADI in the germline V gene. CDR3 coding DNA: TGCGCCAGCAGTGAGATCGACAGCATTCAGCCCCAGCATTTT. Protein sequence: CASSEIDSIQPQHF.

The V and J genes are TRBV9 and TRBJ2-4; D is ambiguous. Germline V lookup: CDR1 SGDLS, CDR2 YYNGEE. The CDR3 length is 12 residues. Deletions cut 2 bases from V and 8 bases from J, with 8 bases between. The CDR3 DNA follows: TGTGCCAGCAGCGTCGACGGAGACATTCAGTACTTC. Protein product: CASSVDGDIQYF.

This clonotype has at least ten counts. The CDR3 sequence is CASSLGLAGDNEQFF. CDR3 bases: TGTGCCAGCAGCTTGGGACTAGCGGGAGACAATGAGCAGTTCTTC. V usage is TRBV5-4 and J usage is TRBJ2-1, with 12 bases that match TRBD2. The CDR3 is made up of 15 amino acids. Germline V gene sequence: CDR1 SGHNT, CDR2 YYREEE (reference sequence). With V trimmed by 0 bases and J by 5 bases, 0 bases remained unmatched.

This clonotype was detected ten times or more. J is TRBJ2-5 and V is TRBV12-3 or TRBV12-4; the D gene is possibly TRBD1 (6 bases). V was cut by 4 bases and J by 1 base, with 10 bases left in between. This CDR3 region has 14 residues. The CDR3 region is CASSSWDIQETQYF. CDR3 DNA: TGTGCCAGCAGTTCCTGGGACATCCAAGAGACCCAGTACTTC.

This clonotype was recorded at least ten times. CDR3 amino acids: CASSFAPSSYEQYF. The CDR3 DNA is TGCGCCAGCAGCTTCGCGCCTAGCTCCTACGAGCAGTACTTC. The V call is TRBV5-1, the J call TRBJ2-7; no clear D gene. The CDR3 covers 14 residues. Germline CDR1 reads SGHRS; CDR2 reads YFSETQ. V was cut by 2 bases and J by 0 bases, with 9 bases left in between.

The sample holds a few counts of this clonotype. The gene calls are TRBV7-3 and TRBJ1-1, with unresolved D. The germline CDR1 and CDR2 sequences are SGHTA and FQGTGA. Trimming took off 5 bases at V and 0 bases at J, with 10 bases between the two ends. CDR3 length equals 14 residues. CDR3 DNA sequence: TGTGCCAGCAGCCTGGGATTTTTGAACACTGAAGCTTTCTTT. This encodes CASSLGFLNTEAFF.

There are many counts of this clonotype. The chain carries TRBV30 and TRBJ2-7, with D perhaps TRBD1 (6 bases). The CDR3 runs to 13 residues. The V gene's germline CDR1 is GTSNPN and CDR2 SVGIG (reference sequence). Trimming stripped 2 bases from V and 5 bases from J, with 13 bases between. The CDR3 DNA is TGTGCCTGGAGTCGTGGGGGCCCCGACGAGCAGTACTTC. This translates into CAWSRGGPDEQYF.

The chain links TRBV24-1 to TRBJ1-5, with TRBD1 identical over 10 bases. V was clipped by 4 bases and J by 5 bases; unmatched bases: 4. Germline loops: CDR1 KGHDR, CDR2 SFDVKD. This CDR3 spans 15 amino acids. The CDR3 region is CATSDTGTGDQPQHF. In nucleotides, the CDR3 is TGTGCCACCAGTGACACCGGGACAGGGGATCAGCCCCAGCATTTT.

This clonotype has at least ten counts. The CDR3 here is CSVEDENSYEQYF. DNA of the CDR3: TGCAGCGTTGAGGACGAGAACTCCTACGAGCAGTACTTC. This chain links TRBV29-1 with TRBJ2-7; no firm D call. The germline V and J ends were trimmed by 3 bases and 0 bases, with 9 bases remaining between them. This CDR3 comprises 13 residues. Germline values: CDR1 SQVTM, CDR2 ANQGSEA.

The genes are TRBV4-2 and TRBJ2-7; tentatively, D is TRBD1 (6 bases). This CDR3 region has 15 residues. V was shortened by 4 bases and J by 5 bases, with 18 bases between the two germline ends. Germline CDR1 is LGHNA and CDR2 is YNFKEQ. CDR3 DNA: TGTGCCAGCAGCCCACCGACAGGACAACCCCACGAGCAGTACTTC. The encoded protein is CASSPPTGQPHEQYF.

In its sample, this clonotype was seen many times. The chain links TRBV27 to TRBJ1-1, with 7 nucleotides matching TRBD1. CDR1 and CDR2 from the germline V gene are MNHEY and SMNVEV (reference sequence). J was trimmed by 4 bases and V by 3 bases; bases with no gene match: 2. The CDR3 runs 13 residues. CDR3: CASSFTGATEAFF. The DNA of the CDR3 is TGTGCCAGCAGTTTTACAGGGGCCACTGAAGCTTTCTTT.

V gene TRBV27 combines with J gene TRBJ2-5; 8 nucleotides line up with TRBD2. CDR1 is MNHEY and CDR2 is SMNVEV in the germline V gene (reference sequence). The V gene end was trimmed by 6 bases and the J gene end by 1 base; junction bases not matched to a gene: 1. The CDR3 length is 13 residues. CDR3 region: CASSGLAQETQYF. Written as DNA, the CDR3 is TGTGCCAGCAGCGGACTAGCCCAAGAGACCCAGTACTTC.

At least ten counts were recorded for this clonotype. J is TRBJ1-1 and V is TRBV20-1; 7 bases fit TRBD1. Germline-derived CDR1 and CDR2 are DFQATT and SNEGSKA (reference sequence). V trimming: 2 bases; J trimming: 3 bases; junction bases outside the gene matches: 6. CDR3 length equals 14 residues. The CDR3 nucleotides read TGCAGTGCTAGAAAAGGGACAGTGGACACTGAAGCTTTCTTT. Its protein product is CSARKGTVDTEAFF.

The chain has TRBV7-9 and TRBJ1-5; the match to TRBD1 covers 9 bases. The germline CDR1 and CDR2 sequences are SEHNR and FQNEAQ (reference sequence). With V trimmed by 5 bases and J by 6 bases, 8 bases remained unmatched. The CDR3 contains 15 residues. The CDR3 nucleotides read TGTGCCAGCAGCCGTGGACAGGGGAAGATTCAGCCCCAGCATTTT. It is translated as CASSRGQGKIQPQHF.

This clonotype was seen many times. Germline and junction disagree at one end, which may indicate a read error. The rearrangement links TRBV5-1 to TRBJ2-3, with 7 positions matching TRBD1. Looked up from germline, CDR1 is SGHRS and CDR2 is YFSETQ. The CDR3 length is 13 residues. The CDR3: CASSLAGTDPQYF. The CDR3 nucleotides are TGCGCCAGCAGCTTGGCTGGGACAGATCCGCAGTATTTT.

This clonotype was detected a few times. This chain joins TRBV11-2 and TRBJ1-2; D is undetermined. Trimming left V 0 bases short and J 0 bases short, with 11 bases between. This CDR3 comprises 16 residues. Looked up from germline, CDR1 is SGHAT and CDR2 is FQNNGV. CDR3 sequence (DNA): TGTGCCAGCAGCTTAGATGCGAGAGAAGCTAACTATGGCTACACCTTC. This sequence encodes CASSLDAREANYGYTF.

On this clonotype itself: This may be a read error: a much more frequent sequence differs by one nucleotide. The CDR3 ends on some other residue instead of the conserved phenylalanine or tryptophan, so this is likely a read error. The CDR3 region has the DNA TGCAGCGTTGTTACTGTACCTAGCACAGATACGCAGTATTCT. This sequence encodes CSVVTVPSTDTQYS. The rearrangement joins TRBV29-1 to TRBJ2-3; D remains unclear. Germline CDR1 reads SQVTM; CDR2 reads ANQGSEA. Trimming removed 4 bases from V and 0 bases from J, with 11 bases in between. This CDR3 is 14 amino acids long.

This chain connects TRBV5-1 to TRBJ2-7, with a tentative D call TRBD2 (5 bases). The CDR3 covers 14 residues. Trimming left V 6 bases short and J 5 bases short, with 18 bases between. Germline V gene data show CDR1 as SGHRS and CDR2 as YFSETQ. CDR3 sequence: CASTDLLGMNEQYF. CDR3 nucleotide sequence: TGCGCCAGCACCGACCTACTCGGGATGAACGAGCAGTACTTC.

The CDR3 reads CASSLEWDSQYF. In DNA form, the CDR3 reads TGTGCCAGCAGCTTAGAATGGGACTCGCAGTATTTT. The chain combines TRBV7-9 with TRBJ2-3; a possible D gene is TRBD2 (6 bases). Deletions cut 1 base from V and 10 bases from J, with 9 bases between. The CDR3 runs to 12 residues. Germline V gene sequence: CDR1 SEHNR, CDR2 FQNEAQ (reference sequence).